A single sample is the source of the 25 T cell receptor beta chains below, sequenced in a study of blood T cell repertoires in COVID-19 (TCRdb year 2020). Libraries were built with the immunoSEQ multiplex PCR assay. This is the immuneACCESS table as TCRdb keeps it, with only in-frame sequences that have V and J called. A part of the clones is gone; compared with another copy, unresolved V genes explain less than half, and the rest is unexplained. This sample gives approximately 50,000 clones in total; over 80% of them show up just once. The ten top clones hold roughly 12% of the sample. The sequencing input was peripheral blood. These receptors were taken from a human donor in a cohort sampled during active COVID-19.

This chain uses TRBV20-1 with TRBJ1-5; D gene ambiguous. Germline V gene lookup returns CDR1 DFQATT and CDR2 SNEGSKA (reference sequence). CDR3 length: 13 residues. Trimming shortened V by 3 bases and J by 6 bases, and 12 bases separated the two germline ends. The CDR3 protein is CSASIGEGQPQHF. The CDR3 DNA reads TGCAGTGCTAGTATTGGGGAGGGTCAGCCCCAGCATTTT.

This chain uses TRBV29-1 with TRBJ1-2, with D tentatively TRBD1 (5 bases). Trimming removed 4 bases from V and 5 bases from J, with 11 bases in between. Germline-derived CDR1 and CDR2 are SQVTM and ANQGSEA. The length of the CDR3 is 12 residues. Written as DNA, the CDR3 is TGCAGCGTTGTGACAGCCGTTTATGGCTACACCTTC. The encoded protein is CSVVTAVYGYTF.

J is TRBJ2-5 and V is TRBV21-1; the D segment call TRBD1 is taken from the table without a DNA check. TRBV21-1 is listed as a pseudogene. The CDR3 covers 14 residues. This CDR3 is CASSTRDILKTQYF. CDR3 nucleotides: TGTGCCAGCAGCACCCGGGACATCCTGAAGACCCAGTACTTC.

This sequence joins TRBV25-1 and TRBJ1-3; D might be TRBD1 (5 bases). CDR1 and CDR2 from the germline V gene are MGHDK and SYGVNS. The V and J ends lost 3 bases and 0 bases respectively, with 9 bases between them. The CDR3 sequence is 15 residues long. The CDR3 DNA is TGTGCCAGCAGTGACAGGGCAATCTCTGGAAACACCATATATTTT. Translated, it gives CASSDRAISGNTIYF. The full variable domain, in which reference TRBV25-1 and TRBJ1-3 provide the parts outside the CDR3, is EADIYQTPRYLVIGTGKKITLECSQTMGHDKMYWYQQDPGMELHLIHYSYGVNSTEKGDLSSESTVSRIRTEHFPLTLESARPSHTSQYLCASSDRAISGNTIYFGEGSWLTVV.

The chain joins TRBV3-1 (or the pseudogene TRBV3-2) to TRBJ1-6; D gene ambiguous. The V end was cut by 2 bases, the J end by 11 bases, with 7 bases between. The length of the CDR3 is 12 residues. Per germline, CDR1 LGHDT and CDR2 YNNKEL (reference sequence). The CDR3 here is CASSQPRAPLHF. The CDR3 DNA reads TGTGCCAGCAGCCAACCGAGGGCACCCCTCCACTTT.

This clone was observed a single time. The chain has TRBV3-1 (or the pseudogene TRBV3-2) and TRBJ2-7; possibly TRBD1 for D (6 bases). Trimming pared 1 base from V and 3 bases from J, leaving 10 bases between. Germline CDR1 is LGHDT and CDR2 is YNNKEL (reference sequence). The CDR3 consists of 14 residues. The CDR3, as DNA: TGTGCCAGCAGCCAAGCACAGGGAAGCTACGAGCAGTACTTC. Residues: CASSQAQGSYEQYF.

The CDR3 is CASSEWGGSTYNEQFF. The CDR3 DNA is TGTGCCAGCAGTGAATGGGGGGGATCAACGTACAATGAGCAGTTCTTC. V usage is TRBV25-1 and J usage is TRBJ2-1; the match to TRBD2 covers 7 bases. V trimming: 1 base; J trimming: 4 bases; junction bases outside the gene matches: 7. The CDR3 is made up of 16 amino acids. CDR1 and CDR2 (germline): MGHDK, SYGVNS.

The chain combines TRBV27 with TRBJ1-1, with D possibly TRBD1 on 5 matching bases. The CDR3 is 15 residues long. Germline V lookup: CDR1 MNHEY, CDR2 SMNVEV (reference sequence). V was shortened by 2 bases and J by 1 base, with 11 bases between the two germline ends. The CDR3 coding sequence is TGTGCCAGCAGTTTAAATACGGGGGAGAACACTGAAGCTTTCTTT. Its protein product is CASSLNTGENTEAFF.

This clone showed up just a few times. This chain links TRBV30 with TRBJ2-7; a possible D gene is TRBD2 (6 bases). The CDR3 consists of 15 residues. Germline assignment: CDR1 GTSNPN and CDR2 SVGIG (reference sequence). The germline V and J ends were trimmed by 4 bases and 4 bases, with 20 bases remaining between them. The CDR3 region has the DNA TGTGCCTGGACCCACAAGGGCGGGGATCTATACGAGCAGTACTTC. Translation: CAWTHKGGDLYEQYF.

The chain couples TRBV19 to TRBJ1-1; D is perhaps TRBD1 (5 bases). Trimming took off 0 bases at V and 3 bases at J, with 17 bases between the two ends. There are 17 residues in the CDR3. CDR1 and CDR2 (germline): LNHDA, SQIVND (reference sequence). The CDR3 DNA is TGTGCCAGTAGTATAGAGGCGGCAGGGTGGGGGGACACTGAAGCTTTCTTT. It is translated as CASSIEAAGWGDTEAFF.

DNA of the CDR3: TGTGCCAGCAGCCAGGGACAATGGGATGGCTACACCTTC. Residues: CASSQGQWDGYTF. V usage is TRBV11-2 and J usage is TRBJ1-2; a weak D match, TRBD1 (6 bases). Trimming shortened V by 5 bases and J by 6 bases, and 13 bases separated the two germline ends. The CDR3 is made up of 13 amino acids. Germline V gives CDR1 SGHAT, CDR2 FQNNGV. The whole variable domain, filled in from reference TRBV11-2 and TRBJ1-2, reads EAGVAQSPRYKIIEKRQSVAFWCNPISGHATLYWYQQILGQGPKLLIQFQNNGVVDDSQLPKDRFSAERLKGVDSTLKIQPAKLEDSAVYLCASSQGQWDGYTFGSGTRLTVV.

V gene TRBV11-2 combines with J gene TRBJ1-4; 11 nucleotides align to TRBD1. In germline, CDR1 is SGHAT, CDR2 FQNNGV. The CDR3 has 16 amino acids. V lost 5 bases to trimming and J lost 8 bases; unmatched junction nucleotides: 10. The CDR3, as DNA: TGTGCCAGCAGCCTCGGACAGGGGGCGAGAGGGGAAAAACTGTTTTTT. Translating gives CASSLGQGARGEKLFF.

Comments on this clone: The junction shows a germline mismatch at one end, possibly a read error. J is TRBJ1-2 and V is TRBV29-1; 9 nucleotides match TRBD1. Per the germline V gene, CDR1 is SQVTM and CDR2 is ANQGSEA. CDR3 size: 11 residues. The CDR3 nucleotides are TGCAGCGCACCGGGACAGGGAAGAGTCTCCTTC. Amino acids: CSAPGQGRVSF.

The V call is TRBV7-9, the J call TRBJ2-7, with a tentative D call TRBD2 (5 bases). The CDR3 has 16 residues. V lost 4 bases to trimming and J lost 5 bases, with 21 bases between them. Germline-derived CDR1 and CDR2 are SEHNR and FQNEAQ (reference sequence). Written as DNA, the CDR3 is TGTGCCAGCAGCTCCGGGGTGCTTTCCCTTACGGACGAGCAGTACTTC. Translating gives CASSSGVLSLTDEQYF.

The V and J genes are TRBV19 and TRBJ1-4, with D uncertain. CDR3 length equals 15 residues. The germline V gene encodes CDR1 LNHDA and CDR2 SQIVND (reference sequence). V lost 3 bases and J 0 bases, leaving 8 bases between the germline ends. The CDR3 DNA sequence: TGTGCCAGTAGTATGGTGCCAGCAACTAATGAAAAACTGTTTTTT. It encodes CASSMVPATNEKLFF.

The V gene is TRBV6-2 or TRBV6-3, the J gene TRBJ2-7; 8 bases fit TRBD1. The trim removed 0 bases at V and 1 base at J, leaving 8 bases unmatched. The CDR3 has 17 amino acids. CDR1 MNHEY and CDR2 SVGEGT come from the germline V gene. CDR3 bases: TGTGCCAGCAGTTACTCCACTCCGACAGGGGCATCCTACGAGCAGTACTTC. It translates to CASSYSTPTGASYEQYF.

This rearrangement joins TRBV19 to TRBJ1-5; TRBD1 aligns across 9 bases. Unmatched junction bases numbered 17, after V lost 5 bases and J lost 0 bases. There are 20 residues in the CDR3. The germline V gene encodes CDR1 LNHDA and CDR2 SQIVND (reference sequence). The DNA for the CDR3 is TGTGCCAGTAGTCTGGACAGGGGCCTTCGGATTGACGTTAGCAATCAGCCCCAGCATTTT. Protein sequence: CASSLDRGLRIDVSNQPQHF.

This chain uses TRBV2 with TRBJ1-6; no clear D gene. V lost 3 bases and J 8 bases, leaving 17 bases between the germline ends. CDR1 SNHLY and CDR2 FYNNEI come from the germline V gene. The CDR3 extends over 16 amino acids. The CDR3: CASSDFARKAHSPLHF. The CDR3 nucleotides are TGTGCCAGCAGTGATTTTGCCAGGAAGGCGCATTCACCCCTCCACTTT.

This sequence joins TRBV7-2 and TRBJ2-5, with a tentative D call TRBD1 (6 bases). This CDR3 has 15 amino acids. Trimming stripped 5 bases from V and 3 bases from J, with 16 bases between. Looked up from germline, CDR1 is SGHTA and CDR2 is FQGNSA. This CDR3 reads CASSRGGGREETQYF. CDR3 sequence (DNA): TGTGCCAGCAGCCGGGGTGGGGGCAGGGAAGAGACCCAGTACTTC.

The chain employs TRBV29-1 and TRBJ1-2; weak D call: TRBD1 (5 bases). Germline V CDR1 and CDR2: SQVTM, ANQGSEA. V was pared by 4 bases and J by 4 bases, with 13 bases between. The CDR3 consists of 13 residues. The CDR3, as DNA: TGCAGCGTTGGGGGAGGGGAGGGCTATGGCTACACCTTC. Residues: CSVGGGEGYGYTF.

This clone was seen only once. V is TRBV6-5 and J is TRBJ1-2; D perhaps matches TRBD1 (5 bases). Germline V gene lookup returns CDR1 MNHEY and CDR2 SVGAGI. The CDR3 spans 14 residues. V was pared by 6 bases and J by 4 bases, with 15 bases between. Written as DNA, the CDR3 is TGTGCCAGCAGATCCCCGGGGGGTAGCTATGGCTACACCTTC. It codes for CASRSPGGSYGYTF.

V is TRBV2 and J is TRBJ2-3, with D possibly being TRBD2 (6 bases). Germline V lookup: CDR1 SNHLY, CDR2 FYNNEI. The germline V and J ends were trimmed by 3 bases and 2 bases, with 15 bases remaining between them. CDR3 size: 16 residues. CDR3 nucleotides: TGTGCCAGCAGTGATTCTAGCGCGGAAACCACAGATACGCAGTATTTT. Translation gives CASSDSSAETTDTQYF.

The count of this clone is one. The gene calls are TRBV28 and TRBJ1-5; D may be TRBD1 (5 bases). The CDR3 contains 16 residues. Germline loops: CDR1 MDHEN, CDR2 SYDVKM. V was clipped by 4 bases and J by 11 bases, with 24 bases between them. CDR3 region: CASSSSLFSGGVSQHF. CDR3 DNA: TGTGCCAGCAGTTCTTCATTATTTTCGGGGGGAGTATCCCAGCATTTT. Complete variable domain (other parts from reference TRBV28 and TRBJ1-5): DVKVTQSSRYLVKRTGEKVFLECVQDMDHENMFWYRQDPGLGLRLIYFSYDVKMKEKGDIPEGYSVSREKKERFSLILESASTNQTSMYLCASSSSLFSGGVSQHFGDGTRLSIL.

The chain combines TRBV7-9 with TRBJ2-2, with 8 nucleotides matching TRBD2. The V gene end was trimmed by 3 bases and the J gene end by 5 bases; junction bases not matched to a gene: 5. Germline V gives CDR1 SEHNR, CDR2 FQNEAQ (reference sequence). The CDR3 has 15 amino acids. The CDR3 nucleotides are TGTGCCAGCAGCTTCAGCGAGCGGGGGACCGGGGAGCTGTTTTTT. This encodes CASSFSERGTGELFF.

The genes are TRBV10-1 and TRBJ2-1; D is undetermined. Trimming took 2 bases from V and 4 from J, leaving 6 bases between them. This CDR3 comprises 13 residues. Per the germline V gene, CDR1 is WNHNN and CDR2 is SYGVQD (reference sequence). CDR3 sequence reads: CASSETVYNEQFF. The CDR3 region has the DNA TGCGCCAGCAGTGAGACGGTTTACAATGAGCAGTTCTTC.